This paragraph reports one TCR beta chain. Its antigen is undetermined. Some clones are missing from TCRdb's copy, which holds only in-frame ones; the method was immunoSEQ multiplex PCR. Counted here are 95,000 to 150,000 clones, around 94% occurring once; the ten biggest clones make up approximately 1.2%. The data were taken from a study of cytomegalovirus exposure and HLA in healthy donors. Study context: The same platform was used for the roughly 120 validation repertoires as for the roughly 700 first-cohort repertoires, as reported in a later analysis. Whole-study results and caveats: The authors enumerated over 150 TCR beta chains as linked to cytomegalovirus. Reported performance of the classifier showed diagnosis of cytomegalovirus status with high specificity and sensitivity. Across donors, most TCRs were seen rarely, yet some public ones were widespread.

The receptor's source is a woman in her late teens or twenties in good health and CMV-seronegative. Sequenced material: PBMCs.

CDR3 sequence reads: CASSEPGGTGQETQYF. CDR3 bases: TGTGCCAGCAGTGAACCCGGTGGGACAGGCCAAGAGACCCAGTACTTC. The V call is TRBV6-1, the J call TRBJ2-5, with TRBD1 matching 8 bases. V was pared by 2 bases and J by 1 base, with 6 bases of the junction left unmatched. The length of the CDR3 is 16 residues. Germline CDR1 is MNHNS and CDR2 is SASEGT.